These 15 T cell receptor beta chains originate from one sample sequenced in a study of cytotoxic CD8 clonotypes in ibrutinib-treated CLL. Assay used: immunoSEQ multiplex PCR; TCRdb lists only in-frame clones, some missing. The sample has tens of thousands of clones; 68% are singletons. Source: PBMCs, taken after 12 months of ibrutinib treatment. The source is a human donor with chronic lymphocytic leukemia.

This clone was observed a single time. The chain links TRBV7-6 to TRBJ2-6; D is unresolved. The CDR3 is made up of 15 amino acids. Germline V CDR1 and CDR2: SGHVS, FNYEAQ. V gave up 5 bases and J gave up 1 base, with 9 bases separating them. The CDR3: CASSPVDSGANVLTF. The CDR3 DNA follows: TGTGCCAGCAGCCCAGTAGATTCTGGGGCCAACGTCCTGACTTTC.

V and J are TRBV14 and TRBJ2-3; 7 bases align to TRBD1. This CDR3 region has 17 residues. The germline V gene has CDR1 SGHDN and CDR2 FVKESK. V lost 2 bases to trimming and J lost 2 bases; unmatched junction nucleotides: 10. CDR3 DNA sequence: TGTGCCAGCAGCCAAAAGACGGGGACAGCAGTCACAGATACGCAGTATTTT. It is translated as CASSQKTGTAVTDTQYF.

This sequence joins TRBV7-3 and TRBJ2-3; no definite D call. From germline, CDR1 is SGHTA and CDR2 FQGTGA. V lost 8 bases and J 0 bases, leaving 6 bases between the germline ends. CDR3 size: 12 residues. DNA of the CDR3: TGTGCCAGCGGGTGGAGCACAGATACGCAGTATTTT. Amino acid sequence: CASGWSTDTQYF.

CDR3 protein: CASSFSGDTYEQYF. DNA for the CDR3: TGTGCCAGCAGTTTTTCCGGGGATACCTACGAGCAGTACTTC. V gene TRBV28 combines with J gene TRBJ2-7, with D maybe TRBD2 (5 bases). CDR1 and CDR2 (germline): MDHEN, SYDVKM. Trimming took off 3 bases at V and 2 bases at J, with 11 bases between the two ends. The CDR3 is 14 amino acids.

Only a few counts were recorded for this clone. The J gene is TRBJ1-2, the V gene TRBV27; tentatively, D is TRBD1 (5 bases). Trimming removed 3 bases at V and 6 bases at J, with 14 bases between. This CDR3 spans 14 amino acids. Germline CDR1 reads MNHEY; CDR2 reads SMNVEV (reference sequence). The CDR3 is CASSFAGFIDGYTF. The CDR3 DNA follows: TGTGCCAGCAGTTTCGCAGGGTTTATCGATGGCTACACCTTC.

The V gene is TRBV19, the J gene TRBJ1-5; D not certain. Trimming shortened V by 1 base and J by 0 bases, and 7 bases separated the two germline ends. The CDR3 totals 15 residues. CDR1 and CDR2 (germline): LNHDA, SQIVND (reference sequence). In nucleotides, the CDR3 is TGTGCCAGTAGTATAGCGACCACTAGCAATCAGCCCCAGCATTTT. As protein: CASSIATTSNQPQHF.

The CDR3 region is CSANPLNRGAFF. The CDR3 DNA reads as TGCAGCGCAAACCCTCTGAACAGAGGAGCTTTCTTT. The chain uses TRBV29-1 and TRBJ1-1, with unresolved D. This CDR3 region has 12 residues. With 7 bases removed from V and 10 bases from J, the gap between germline ends came to 19 bases. Germline V gives CDR1 SQVTM, CDR2 ANQGSEA.

The chain couples TRBV21-1 to TRBJ2-7; TRBD1, the table's D call, was not compared with the DNA. TRBV21-1 is designated a pseudogene. This CDR3 is built from 14 residues. CDR3 DNA: TGTGCCAGCAGCAGGATGGGACAGGACTACGAGCAGTACTTC. Protein sequence: CASSRMGQDYEQYF.

The chain recombines TRBV11-2 with TRBJ1-2; tentatively, D is TRBD1 (6 bases). V was cut by 7 bases and J by 3 bases, with 15 bases left in between. The germline V gene encodes CDR1 SGHAT and CDR2 FQNNGV. The CDR3 is made up of 14 amino acids. The CDR3 DNA is TGTGCCAGCACCGAGGCCCGGGGGCACTATGGCTACACCTTC. This translates into CASTEARGHYGYTF.

V is TRBV28 and J is TRBJ1-5; tentatively, D is TRBD1 (6 bases). Per germline, CDR1 MDHEN and CDR2 SYDVKM. The CDR3 covers 16 residues. Trimming left V 5 bases short and J 1 base short, with 15 bases between. CDR3 coding DNA: TGTGCCAGCAGTCCGCCCGGGACAAAAAGCAATCAGCCCCAGCATTTT. It translates to CASSPPGTKSNQPQHF.

The V gene is TRBV27, the J gene TRBJ2-5; a weak D match, TRBD2 (5 bases). The V gene's germline CDR1 is MNHEY and CDR2 SMNVEV (reference sequence). V gave up 2 bases and J gave up 2 bases, with 12 bases separating them. CDR3 length: 15 amino acids. The CDR3 nucleotides read TGTGCCAGCAGTTTAGATAGCGCGGTACAAGAGACCCAGTACTTC. This encodes CASSLDSAVQETQYF.

The chain recombines TRBV27 with TRBJ1-1; a weak D match, TRBD1 (5 bases). Germline V lookup: CDR1 MNHEY, CDR2 SMNVEV (reference sequence). The CDR3 runs 12 residues. Trimming shortened V by 11 bases and J by 3 bases, and 13 bases separated the two germline ends. The DNA for the CDR3 is TGTGCCGCCCAGGGTTCCTACACTGAAGCTTTCTTT. Translated: CAAQGSYTEAFF.

The chain couples TRBV27 to TRBJ1-2, with D possibly matching TRBD1 (5 bases). The CDR3 is made up of 13 amino acids. The ends were cut back, 2 bases at V and 4 bases at J, with 8 bases in the middle. Looked up from germline, CDR1 is MNHEY and CDR2 is SMNVEV (reference sequence). CDR3 bases: TGTGCCAGCAGTTTAAAGGGGATCTATGGCTACACCTTC. Translated: CASSLKGIYGYTF.

The chain links TRBV19 to TRBJ2-3, with D unresolved. The CDR3 sequence is 14 residues long. Germline V CDR1 and CDR2: LNHDA, SQIVND (reference sequence). V gave up 3 bases and J gave up 0 bases, with 7 bases separating them. CDR3 sequence reads: CASSMTASTDTQYF. Written as DNA, the CDR3 is TGTGCCAGTAGTATGACTGCTAGCACAGATACGCAGTATTTT.

This clone showed up just once. The J gene is TRBJ1-2, the V gene TRBV7-2; the D is unclear. Germline CDR1 SGHTA, CDR2 FQGNSA. V was pared by 0 bases and J by 2 bases, with 10 bases between. The CDR3 is made up of 15 amino acids. CDR3 in DNA: TGTGCCAGCAGCTTAGCCACAGTTCCCAACTATGGCTACACCTTC. It encodes CASSLATVPNYGYTF.